These 10 T cell receptor beta chains were sequenced from one sample in a study of blood T cell repertoires in COVID-19. Repertoires were generated with immunoSEQ multiplex PCR, while TCRdb's copy carries only in-frame clones and drops some. Among around 160,000 clones listed, approximately 88% were seen once. Sequenced material: PBMCs or T cells enriched from blood (not recorded which). The receptors stem from an older woman who had recovered from COVID-19.

CDR3 bases: TGTGCCAGCAGCTTAGGGGGCCTCGGGCCCACAGATACGCAGTATTTT. Amino acids: CASSLGGLGPTDTQYF. The chain couples TRBV11-2 to TRBJ2-3; D may be TRBD1 (5 bases). The CDR3 sequence is 16 residues long. Germline-derived CDR1 and CDR2 are SGHAT and FQNNGV. Trimming took 1 base from V and 2 from J, leaving 13 bases between them.

The V call is TRBV27, the J call TRBJ2-5, with a possible D match to TRBD2 (5 bases). CDR3 length: 12 amino acids. The ends were cut back, 5 bases at V and 5 bases at J, with 9 bases in the middle. Germline V CDR1 and CDR2: MNHEY, SMNVEV (reference sequence). The DNA of the CDR3 is TGTGCCAGCAGTCGGACTCGGGAGACCCAGTACTTC. Encoded protein: CASSRTRETQYF.

In this sample, this clone turned up once. DNA for the CDR3: TGTGCCAGCAGTTCCGGGTCCCTCGGAGATACGCAGTATTTT. Translated: CASSSGSLGDTQYF. J is TRBJ2-3 and V is TRBV6-5, with D unclear. The germline V gene has CDR1 MNHEY and CDR2 SVGAGI. The CDR3 extends over 14 amino acids. Trimming took off 4 bases at V and 5 bases at J, with 13 bases between the two ends.

The chain combines TRBV7-8 with TRBJ1-4; TRBD1 might be the D (6 bases). Germline V gives CDR1 SGHVS, CDR2 FQNEAQ. CDR3 size: 12 residues. V lost 0 bases and J lost 15, with 11 bases in between. CDR3 amino acids: CASSLAGGALFF. CDR3 nucleotide sequence: TGTGCCAGCAGCTTAGCGGGGGGGGCCTTGTTTTTT.

This clone was detected a few times. In DNA form, the CDR3 reads TGTGCCAGCAATAAGGACAGGTTGAACACTGAAGCTTTCTTT. It is translated as CASNKDRLNTEAFF. The rearrangement links TRBV6-5 to TRBJ1-1, with 7 bases lining up with TRBD1. The V segment lost 7 bases and the J segment 0 bases; nucleotides outside the gene matches: 5. The CDR3 has 14 amino acids. Germline CDR1 MNHEY, CDR2 SVGAGI.

This chain joins TRBV10-1 and TRBJ1-4; D is ambiguous. V lost 3 bases and J lost 8, with 13 bases in between. CDR1 and CDR2 (germline): WNHNN, SYGVQD (reference sequence). This CDR3 has 14 amino acids. The CDR3 bases are TGCGCCAGCAGTGAAGGCTCCTGGAGAGAAAAACTGTTTTTT. Translating it yields CASSEGSWREKLFF.

The gene calls are TRBV7-9 and TRBJ1-1; TRBD1 might be the D (6 bases). V lost 5 bases and J lost 1, with 11 bases in between. Germline V gene sequence: CDR1 SEHNR, CDR2 FQNEAQ (reference sequence). The CDR3 totals 14 residues. The CDR3 DNA reads as TGTGCCAGCAGCCCTTGGACAGAGAACACTGAAGCTTTCTTT. Translation gives CASSPWTENTEAFF.

The chain links TRBV5-1 to TRBJ2-5; D unclear. CDR3 length equals 14 residues. Trimming removed 1 base at V and 7 bases at J, with 14 bases between. Germline V gene lookup returns CDR1 SGHRS and CDR2 YFSETQ. The CDR3 is CASSLFPQSGTQYF. The CDR3, as DNA: TGCGCCAGCAGCTTGTTTCCCCAGTCGGGGACCCAGTACTTC.

On this clone: Other DNA sequences within the sample encode an identical CDR3. This CDR3 is CASSGGDSYNEQFF. DNA for the CDR3: TGCGCCAGCAGCGGGGGGGACTCCTACAATGAGCAGTTCTTC. The chain joins TRBV5-1 to TRBJ2-1, with TRBD2 matching over 7 bases. This CDR3 spans 14 amino acids. Trimming removed 4 bases from V and 0 bases from J; junction bases left unmatched: 1. From germline, CDR1 is SGHRS and CDR2 YFSETQ.

The rearrangement links TRBV19 to TRBJ1-2; D is perhaps TRBD1 (6 bases). This CDR3 region has 12 residues. Germline assignment: CDR1 LNHDA and CDR2 SQIVND (reference sequence). The V end was cut by 9 bases, the J end by 6 bases, with 14 bases between. For the CDR3, the DNA is TGTGCCAGCAGGGGCTTTCAGGATGGCTACACCTTC. As protein: CASRGFQDGYTF.